What follows describes a single T cell receptor beta chain. Its antigen is still unknown. This record comes from a study of T-cell memory formation after mild COVID-19. Study conclusions and caveats: Pre-infection memory held some responding clones, suggesting pre-existing cross-reactive T cells responded. Those CD4+ clones that contracted were mainly in CM and EM (CD8+ ones in EMRA).

The CDR3 spans 17 residues. CDR1 and CDR2 from the germline V gene are SNHLY and FYNNEI. V trimming: 6 bases; J trimming: 3 bases; junction bases outside the gene matches: 15. TCRdb reprocessed the 5' RACE reads with MiXCR, giving one entry per CDR3 protein. The sample shows 200,000 to 300,000 distinct CDR3 sequences, approximately 15% of them seen only once. The origin of this receptor is an adult woman who had mild COVID-19 (a few samples of this study predate the infection). Cell type and time point are not known. Sequencing was performed on PBMCs or a T cell subset sorted from them (not recorded which). J is TRBJ1-1 and V is TRBV2; 8 bases match TRBD1. The CDR3 nucleotides read TGTGCCAGCAGAGGGGCCGGTGGACAGGGAGGGGACACTGAAGCTTTCTTT. It is translated as CASRGAGGQGGDTEAFF.